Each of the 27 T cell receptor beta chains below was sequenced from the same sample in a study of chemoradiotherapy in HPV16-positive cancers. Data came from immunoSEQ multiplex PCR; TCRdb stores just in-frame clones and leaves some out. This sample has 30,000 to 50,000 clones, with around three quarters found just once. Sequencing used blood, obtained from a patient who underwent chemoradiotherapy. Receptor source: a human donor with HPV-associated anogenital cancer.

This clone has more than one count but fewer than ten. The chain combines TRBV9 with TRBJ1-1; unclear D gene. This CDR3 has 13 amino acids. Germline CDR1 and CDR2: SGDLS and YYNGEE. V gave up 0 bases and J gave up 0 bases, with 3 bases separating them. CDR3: CASSVDVNTEAFF. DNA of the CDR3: TGTGCCAGCAGCGTAGACGTGAACACTGAAGCTTTCTTT.

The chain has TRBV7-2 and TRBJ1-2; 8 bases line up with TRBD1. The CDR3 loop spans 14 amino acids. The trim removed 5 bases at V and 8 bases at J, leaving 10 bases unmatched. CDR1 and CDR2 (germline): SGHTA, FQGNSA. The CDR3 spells CASSTRTGREGYTF. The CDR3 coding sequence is TGTGCCAGCAGCACCCGGACAGGGAGGGAGGGCTACACCTTC.

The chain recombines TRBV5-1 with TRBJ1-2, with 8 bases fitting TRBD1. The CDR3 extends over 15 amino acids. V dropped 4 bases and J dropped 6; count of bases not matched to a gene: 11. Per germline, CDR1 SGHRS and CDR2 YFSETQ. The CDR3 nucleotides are TGCGCCAGCAGCGCTGGGGAGACAGGGGCTAATGGCTACACCTTC. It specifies CASSAGETGANGYTF.

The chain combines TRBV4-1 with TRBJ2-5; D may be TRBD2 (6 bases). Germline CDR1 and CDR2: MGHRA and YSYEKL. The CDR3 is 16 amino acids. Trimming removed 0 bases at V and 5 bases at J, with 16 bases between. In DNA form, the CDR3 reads TGCGCCAGCAGCCAAGATTATGAGCGGGCAAGGGAGACCCAGTACTTC. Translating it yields CASSQDYERARETQYF.

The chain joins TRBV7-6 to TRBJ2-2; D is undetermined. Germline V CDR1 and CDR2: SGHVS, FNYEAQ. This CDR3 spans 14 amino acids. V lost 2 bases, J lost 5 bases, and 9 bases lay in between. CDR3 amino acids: CASSLSWRTGELFF. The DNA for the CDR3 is TGTGCCAGCAGCTTATCTTGGCGTACCGGGGAGCTGTTTTTT.

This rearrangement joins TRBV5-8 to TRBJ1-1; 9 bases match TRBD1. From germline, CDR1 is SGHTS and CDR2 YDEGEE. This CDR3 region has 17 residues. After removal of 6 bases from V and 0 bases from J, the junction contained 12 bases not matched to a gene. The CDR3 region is CASTRPGQGYMNTEAFF. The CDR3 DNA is TGTGCCAGCACCCGCCCGGGACAGGGTTACATGAACACTGAAGCTTTCTTT.

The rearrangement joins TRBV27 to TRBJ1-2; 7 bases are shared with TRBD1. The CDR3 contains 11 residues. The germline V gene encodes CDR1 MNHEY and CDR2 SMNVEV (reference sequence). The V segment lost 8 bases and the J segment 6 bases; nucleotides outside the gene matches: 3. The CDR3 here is CASSTGNGYTF. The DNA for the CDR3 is TGTGCCAGCTCGACAGGGAATGGCTACACCTTC.

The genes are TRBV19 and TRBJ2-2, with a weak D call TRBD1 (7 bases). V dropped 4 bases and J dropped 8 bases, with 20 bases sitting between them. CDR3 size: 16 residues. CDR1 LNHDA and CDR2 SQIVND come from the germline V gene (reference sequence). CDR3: CASSKLSRGVTGELFF. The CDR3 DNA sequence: TGTGCCAGTAGTAAGCTGTCCAGGGGGGTGACGGGGGAGCTGTTTTTT.

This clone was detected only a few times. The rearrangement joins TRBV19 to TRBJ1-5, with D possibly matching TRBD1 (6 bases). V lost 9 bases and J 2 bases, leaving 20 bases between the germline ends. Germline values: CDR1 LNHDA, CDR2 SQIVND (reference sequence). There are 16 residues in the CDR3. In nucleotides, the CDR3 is TGTGCCAGCGATCGGACACAGGGTAATGGCAATCAGCCCCAGCATTTT. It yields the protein CASDRTQGNGNQPQHF.

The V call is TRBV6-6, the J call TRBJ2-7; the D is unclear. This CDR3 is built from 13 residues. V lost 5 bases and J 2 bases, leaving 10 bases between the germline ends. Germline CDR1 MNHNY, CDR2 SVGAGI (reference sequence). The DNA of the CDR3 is TGTGCCAGCAGTCCTACAGTTACCTACGAGCAGTACTTC. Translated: CASSPTVTYEQYF.

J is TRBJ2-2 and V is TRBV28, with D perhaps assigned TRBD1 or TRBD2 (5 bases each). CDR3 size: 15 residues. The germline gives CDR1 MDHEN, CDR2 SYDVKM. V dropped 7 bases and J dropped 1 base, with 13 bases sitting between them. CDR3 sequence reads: CASTGALGNTGELFF. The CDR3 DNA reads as TGTGCCAGCACCGGGGCCCTGGGGAACACCGGGGAGCTGTTTTTT.

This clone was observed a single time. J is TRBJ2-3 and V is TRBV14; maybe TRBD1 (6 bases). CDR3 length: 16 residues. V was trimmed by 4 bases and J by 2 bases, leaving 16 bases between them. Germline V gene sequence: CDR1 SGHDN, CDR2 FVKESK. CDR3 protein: CASSRWTDGITDTQYF. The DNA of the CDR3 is TGTGCCAGCAGCCGCTGGACAGATGGGATCACAGATACGCAGTATTTT.

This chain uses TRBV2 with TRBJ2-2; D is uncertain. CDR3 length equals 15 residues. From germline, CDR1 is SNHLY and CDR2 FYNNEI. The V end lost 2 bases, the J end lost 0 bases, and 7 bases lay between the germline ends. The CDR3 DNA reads TGTGCCAGCAGTGAAAGGCACCCGAACACCGGGGAGCTGTTTTTT. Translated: CASSERHPNTGELFF.

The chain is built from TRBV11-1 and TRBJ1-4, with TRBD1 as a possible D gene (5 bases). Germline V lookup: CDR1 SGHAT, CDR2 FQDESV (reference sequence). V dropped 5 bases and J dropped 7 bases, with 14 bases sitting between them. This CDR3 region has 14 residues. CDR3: CASSPVGRGEKLFF. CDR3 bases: TGTGCCAGCAGCCCGGTGGGGCGCGGTGAAAAACTGTTTTTT.

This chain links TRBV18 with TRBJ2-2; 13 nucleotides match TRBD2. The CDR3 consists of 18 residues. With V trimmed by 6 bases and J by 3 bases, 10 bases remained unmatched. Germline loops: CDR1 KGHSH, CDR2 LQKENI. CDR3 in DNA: TGTGCCAGCTCTCCTCCGAGGACTAGCGGGGGTTACACCGGGGAGCTGTTTTTT. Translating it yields CASSPPRTSGGYTGELFF.

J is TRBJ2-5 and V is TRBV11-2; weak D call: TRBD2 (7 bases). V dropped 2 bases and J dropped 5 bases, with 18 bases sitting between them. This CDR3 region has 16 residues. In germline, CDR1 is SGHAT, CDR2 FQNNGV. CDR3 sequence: CASSLWKGGGLETQYF. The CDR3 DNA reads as TGTGCCAGCAGCTTATGGAAGGGGGGGGGCCTGGAGACCCAGTACTTC.

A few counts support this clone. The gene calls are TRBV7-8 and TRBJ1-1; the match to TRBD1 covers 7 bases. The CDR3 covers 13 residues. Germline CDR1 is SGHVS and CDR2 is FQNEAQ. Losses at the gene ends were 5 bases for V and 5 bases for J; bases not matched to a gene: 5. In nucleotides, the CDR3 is TGTGCCAGCAGCCCACGACAGGGAACTGAAGCTTTCTTT. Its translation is CASSPRQGTEAFF. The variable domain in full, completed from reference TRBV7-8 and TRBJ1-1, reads GAGVSQSPRYKVAKRGQDVALRCDPISGHVSLFWYQQALGQGPEFLTYFQNEAQLDKSGLPSDRFFAERPEGSVSTLKIQRTQQEDSAVYLCASSPRQGTEAFFGQGTRLTVV.

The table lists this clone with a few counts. The CDR3 DNA follows: TGCGCCAGCAGCCCCCTCTTTGGAGGGGGCGGGACACCCCTCCACTTT. Residues: CASSPLFGGGGTPLHF. The V call is TRBV4-1, the J call TRBJ1-6, with 7 bases identical to TRBD1. The V gene end was trimmed by 4 bases and the J gene end by 11 bases; junction bases not matched to a gene: 14. Germline values: CDR1 MGHRA, CDR2 YSYEKL. There are 16 residues in the CDR3.

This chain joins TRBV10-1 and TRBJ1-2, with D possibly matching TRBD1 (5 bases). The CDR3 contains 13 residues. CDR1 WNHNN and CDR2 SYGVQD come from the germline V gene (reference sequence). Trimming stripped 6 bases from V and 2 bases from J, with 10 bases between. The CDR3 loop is CASRGESNYGYTF. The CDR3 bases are TGCGCCAGCAGGGGGGAAAGCAACTATGGCTACACCTTC.

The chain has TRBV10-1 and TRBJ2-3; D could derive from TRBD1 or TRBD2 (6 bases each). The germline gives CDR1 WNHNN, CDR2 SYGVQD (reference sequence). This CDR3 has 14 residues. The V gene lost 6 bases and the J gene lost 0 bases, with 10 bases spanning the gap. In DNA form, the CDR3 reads TGCGCCAGCAGCAGGGGAGGTAGCACAGATACGCAGTATTTT. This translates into CASSRGGSTDTQYF.

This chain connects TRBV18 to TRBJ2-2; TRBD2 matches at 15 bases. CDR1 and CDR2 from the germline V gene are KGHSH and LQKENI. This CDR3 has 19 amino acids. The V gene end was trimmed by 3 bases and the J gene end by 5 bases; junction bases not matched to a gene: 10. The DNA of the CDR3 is TGTGCCAGCTCACCTCGGACTAGCGGGGGGGCCGAAGGTACCGGGGAGCTGTTTTTT. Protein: CASSPRTSGGAEGTGELFF.

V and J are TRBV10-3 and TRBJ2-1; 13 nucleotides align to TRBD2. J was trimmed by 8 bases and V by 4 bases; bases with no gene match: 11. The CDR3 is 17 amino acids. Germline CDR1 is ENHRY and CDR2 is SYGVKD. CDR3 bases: TGTGCCATCAGTGTCACGGGCACTAGCGGGGGGGCCCATGAGCAGTTCTTC. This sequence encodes CAISVTGTSGGAHEQFF.

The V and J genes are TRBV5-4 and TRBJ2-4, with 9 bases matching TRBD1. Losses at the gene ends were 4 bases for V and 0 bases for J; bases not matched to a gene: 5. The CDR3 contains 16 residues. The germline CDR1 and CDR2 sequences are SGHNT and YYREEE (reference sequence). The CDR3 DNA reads TGTGCCAGCAGCCGACAGGGGGAGATAGCCAAAAACATTCAGTACTTC. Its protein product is CASSRQGEIAKNIQYF.

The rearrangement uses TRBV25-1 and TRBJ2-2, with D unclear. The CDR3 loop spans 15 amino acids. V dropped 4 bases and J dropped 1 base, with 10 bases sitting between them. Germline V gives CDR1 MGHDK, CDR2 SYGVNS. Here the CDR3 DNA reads TGTGCCAGCAGTGGATATGACATGAACACCGGGGAGCTGTTTTTT. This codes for CASSGYDMNTGELFF.

Here the CDR3 reads CASSLAGLAGTETQYF. The CDR3 DNA follows: TGTGCCAGCAGCTTGGCCGGGCTAGCGGGAACAGAGACCCAGTACTTC. The rearrangement uses TRBV5-4 and TRBJ2-5; TRBD2 matches at 9 bases. The CDR3 length is 16 residues. Unmatched junction bases numbered 7, after V lost 0 bases and J lost 4 bases. Germline CDR1 SGHNT, CDR2 YYREEE (reference sequence).

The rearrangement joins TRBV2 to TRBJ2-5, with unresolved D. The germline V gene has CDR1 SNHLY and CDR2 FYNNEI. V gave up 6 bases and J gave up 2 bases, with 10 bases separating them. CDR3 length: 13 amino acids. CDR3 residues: CASSAYTQETQYF. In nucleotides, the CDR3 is TGTGCCAGCAGCGCCTACACTCAAGAGACCCAGTACTTC.

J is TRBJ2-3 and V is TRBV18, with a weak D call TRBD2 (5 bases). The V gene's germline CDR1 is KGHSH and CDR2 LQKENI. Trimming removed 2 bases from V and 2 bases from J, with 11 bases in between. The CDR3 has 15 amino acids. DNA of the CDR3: TGTGCCAGCTCACCAATGGGAGAAATCACAGATACGCAGTATTTT. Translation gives CASSPMGEITDTQYF.